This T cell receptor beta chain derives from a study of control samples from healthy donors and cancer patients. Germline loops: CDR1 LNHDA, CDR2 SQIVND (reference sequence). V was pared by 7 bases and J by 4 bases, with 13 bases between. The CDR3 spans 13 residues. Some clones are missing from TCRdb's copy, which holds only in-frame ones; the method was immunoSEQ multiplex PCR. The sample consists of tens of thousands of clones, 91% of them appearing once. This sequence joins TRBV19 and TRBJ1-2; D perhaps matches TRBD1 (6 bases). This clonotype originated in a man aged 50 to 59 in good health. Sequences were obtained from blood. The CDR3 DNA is TGTGCCAGTAAATCGGACAGTTTCTATGGCTACACCTTC. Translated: CASKSDSFYGYTF.